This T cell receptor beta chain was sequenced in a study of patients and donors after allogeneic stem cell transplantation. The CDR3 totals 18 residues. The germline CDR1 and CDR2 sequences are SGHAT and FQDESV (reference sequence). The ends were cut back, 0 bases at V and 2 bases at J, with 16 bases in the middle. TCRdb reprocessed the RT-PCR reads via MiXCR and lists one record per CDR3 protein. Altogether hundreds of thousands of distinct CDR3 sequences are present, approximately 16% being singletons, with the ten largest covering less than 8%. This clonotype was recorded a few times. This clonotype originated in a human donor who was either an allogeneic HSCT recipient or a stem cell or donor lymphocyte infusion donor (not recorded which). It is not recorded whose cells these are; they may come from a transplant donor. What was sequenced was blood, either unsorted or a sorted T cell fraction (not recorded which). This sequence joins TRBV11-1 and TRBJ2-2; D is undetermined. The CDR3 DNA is TGTGCCAGCAGCTTAGCGATACGATCCACGTTAAACACCGGGGAGCTGTTTTTT. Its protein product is CASSLAIRSTLNTGELFF.